These 29 T cell receptor beta chains share one sample of origin, sequenced in a study of T cells in Graves' hyperthyroidism and ophthalmopathy. Amplified TCR beta CDR3 regions derived from RNA transcripts. The HTBI primer set served for first-round RT-PCR of the TCR CDR3. Via MiXCR, TCRdb re-called the multiplex PCR reads, giving one row per CDR3 protein. The sample has around 690,000 distinct CDR3 sequences, less than 25% seen once; the top ten hold roughly 30%. Sequenced: blood. The source of these receptors is a man aged 25 to 40 with Graves' ophthalmopathy.

This clonotype was seen repeatedly, ten times or more. The V gene is TRBV12-3 or TRBV12-4, the J gene TRBJ2-4; D is perhaps TRBD1 or TRBD2 (5 bases each). V lost 5 bases and J lost 7, with 12 bases in between. The CDR3 sequence is 13 residues long. For the CDR3, the DNA is TGTGCCAGCAGTGTTCTAGCAGGGAACATTCAGTACTTC. It yields the protein CASSVLAGNIQYF.

This chain connects TRBV28 to TRBJ1-1; TRBD1 is a possible D gene (6 bases). The germline V and J ends were trimmed by 10 bases and 1 base, with 13 bases remaining between them. Per germline, CDR1 MDHEN and CDR2 SYDVKM. The CDR3 sequence is 13 residues long. The CDR3 spells CATKTGQNTEAFF. The CDR3 DNA reads TGTGCCACAAAAACAGGGCAGAACACTGAAGCTTTCTTT.

The chain couples TRBV6-5 to TRBJ2-1; no clear D gene. The CDR3 spans 14 residues. V lost 2 bases and J lost 5, with 10 bases in between. The germline gives CDR1 MNHEY, CDR2 SVGAGI. The CDR3 reads CASSYSLKNNEQFF. For the CDR3, the DNA is TGTGCCAGCAGTTACAGCTTAAAGAACAATGAGCAGTTCTTC.

This clonotype was observed a handful of times. The germline gene is not matched at one end of the junction; a read error may be the cause. This sequence joins TRBV6-5 and TRBJ2-7; TRBD2 might be the D (5 bases). Germline V lookup: CDR1 MNHEY, CDR2 SVGAGI. CDR3 size: 14 residues. The CDR3, as DNA: TGTGTCAGCAGTCCCACGGGGAGCTCCTACGAGCAGTACTTC. Encoded protein: CVSSPTGSSYEQYF.

The chain is built from TRBV12-3 or TRBV12-4 and TRBJ2-1, with 9 bases lining up with TRBD2. J was trimmed by 5 bases and V by 5 bases; bases with no gene match: 13. The CDR3 contains 17 residues. The CDR3: CASSLQGRVAGDNEQFF. As DNA, the CDR3 is TGTGCCAGCAGTCTCCAAGGGAGAGTAGCGGGAGACAATGAGCAGTTCTTC.

The V and J genes are TRBV7-2 and TRBJ2-2; either TRBD1 or TRBD2 may supply D (5 bases each). CDR1 and CDR2 from the germline V gene are SGHTA and FQGNSA. V lost 2 bases, J lost 4 bases, and 14 bases lay in between. CDR3 size: 16 residues. The CDR3 sequence is CASSLSSGAVTGELFF. The DNA for the CDR3 is TGTGCCAGCAGCTTAAGTTCCGGGGCGGTCACCGGGGAGCTGTTTTTT.

The chain employs TRBV19 and TRBJ1-5, with 9 bases lining up with TRBD1. Germline CDR1 and CDR2: LNHDA and SQIVND (reference sequence). Trimming took 6 bases from V and 0 from J; bases not matched to a gene: 12. CDR3 length: 18 residues. In DNA, the CDR3 is TGTGCCAGTAGCGACCGGGACAGGGCCCGTTATAGCAATCAGCCCCAGCATTTT. This sequence encodes CASSDRDRARYSNQPQHF.

This clonotype came up a few times. The CDR3: CASSQKGAGETQYF. The CDR3 DNA follows: TGTGCCAGCAGCCAGAAGGGGGCAGGGGAGACCCAGTACTTC. V is TRBV7-9 and J is TRBJ2-5, with 7 bases matching TRBD1. CDR1 is SEHNR and CDR2 is FQNEAQ in the germline V gene (reference sequence). V dropped 5 bases and J dropped 5; count of bases not matched to a gene: 8. CDR3 length: 14 residues.

The rearrangement joins TRBV25-1 to TRBJ1-5; D possibly corresponds to TRBD1 (6 bases). V dropped 3 bases and J dropped 7 bases, with 10 bases sitting between them. The CDR3 runs 13 residues. The germline CDR1 and CDR2 sequences are MGHDK and SYGVNS. CDR3 residues: CASSDPGGQPQHF. The DNA for the CDR3 is TGTGCCAGCAGTGACCCTGGGGGCCAGCCCCAGCATTTT. The full variable domain, completed using reference TRBV25-1 and TRBJ1-5, is EADIYQTPRYLVIGTGKKITLECSQTMGHDKMYWYQQDPGMELHLIHYSYGVNSTEKGDLSSESTVSRIRTEHFPLTLESARPSHTSQYLCASSDPGGQPQHFGDGTRLSIL.

The chain carries TRBV9 and TRBJ1-1, with D unresolved. V was pared by 0 bases and J by 2 bases, with 5 bases between. The germline gives CDR1 SGDLS, CDR2 YYNGEE. The CDR3 is 13 amino acids. CDR3 loop: CASSVVPNTEAFF. The CDR3 nucleotides are TGTGCCAGCAGCGTAGTGCCTAACACTGAAGCTTTCTTT.

This sequence joins TRBV29-1 and TRBJ2-7, with D perhaps assigned TRBD1 or TRBD2 (5 bases each). Germline CDR1 and CDR2: SQVTM and ANQGSEA. The CDR3 consists of 13 residues. V was cut by 6 bases and J by 0 bases, with 12 bases left in between. CDR3 amino acids: CSVGTSSSYEQYF. The CDR3 nucleotides are TGCAGCGTCGGGACCTCAAGCTCCTACGAGCAGTACTTC.

This clonotype was recorded at least ten times. The chain has TRBV29-1 and TRBJ2-5; TRBD1 matches at 7 bases. Germline V gives CDR1 SQVTM, CDR2 ANQGSEA. The V segment lost 5 bases and the J segment 4 bases; nucleotides outside the gene matches: 7. This CDR3 comprises 13 residues. CDR3 region: CSVPGQIRETQYF. Here the CDR3 DNA reads TGCAGCGTTCCGGGACAGATAAGAGAGACCCAGTACTTC.

This clonotype has at least ten counts. CDR3 in DNA: TGTGCCAGCAGTGATGGCGGGACAGGTCGACTGGAGACCCAGTACTTC. Translating gives CASSDGGTGRLETQYF. The chain couples TRBV2 to TRBJ2-5, with 8 bases lining up with TRBD1. The CDR3 is 16 residues long. The V gene's germline CDR1 is SNHLY and CDR2 FYNNEI. After removal of 3 bases from V and 5 bases from J, the junction contained 11 bases not matched to a gene.

The chain has TRBV30 and TRBJ1-2; D unclear. CDR1 and CDR2 from the germline V gene are GTSNPN and SVGIG (reference sequence). Trimming stripped 4 bases from V and 4 bases from J, with 7 bases between. The CDR3 covers 11 residues. The CDR3: CAWTQSYGYTF. CDR3 DNA: TGTGCCTGGACACAGAGCTATGGCTACACCTTC.

This clonotype was seen ten or more times. The chain uses TRBV7-2 and TRBJ2-7, with D perhaps matching TRBD2 (5 bases). V was cut by 1 base and J by 6 bases, with 19 bases left in between. The CDR3 is made up of 16 amino acids. Germline CDR1 SGHTA, CDR2 FQGNSA. The CDR3 sequence: CASSLVGRIGIGEQYF. DNA for the CDR3: TGTGCCAGCAGCTTAGTCGGACGGATCGGGATTGGCGAGCAGTACTTC.

The chain employs TRBV29-1 and TRBJ2-7; 14 bases agree with TRBD2. Unmatched junction bases numbered 6, after V lost 6 bases and J lost 5 bases. Germline lookup yields CDR1 SQVTM and CDR2 ANQGSEA. This CDR3 contains 14 residues. CDR3 in amino acids: CSVGTSGSINEQYF. CDR3 DNA sequence: TGCAGCGTCGGGACTAGCGGGAGCATTAACGAGCAGTACTTC.

This clonotype appeared a few times. For the CDR3, the DNA is TGCAGCGTTGCGGGACTAGCGGGAGAAAATGAGCAGTTCTTC. Protein sequence: CSVAGLAGENEQFF. This chain connects TRBV29-1 to TRBJ2-1, with 14 bases aligning to TRBD2. Per the germline V gene, CDR1 is SQVTM and CDR2 is ANQGSEA. V lost 4 bases and J lost 7; bases outside the gene matches: 3. There are 14 residues in the CDR3.

Notes on this clonotype: This CDR3 fails to terminate in the conserved phenylalanine or tryptophan, so it likely reflects a read error. The chain is built from TRBV27 and TRBJ2-7; unclear D gene. This CDR3 region has 12 residues. Between the trimmed V and J ends, which lost 5 bases and 4 bases, there was a span of 9 bases. Per germline, CDR1 MNHEY and CDR2 SMNVEV (reference sequence). The CDR3 DNA follows: TGTGCCAGCAGTCTCTCCCGATACGAGCAGTACCTC. It translates to CASSLSRYEQYL.

J is TRBJ2-3 and V is TRBV12-3 or TRBV12-4, with 8 bases lining up with TRBD2. Losses at the gene ends were 8 bases for V and 2 bases for J; bases not matched to a gene: 9. CDR3 length: 15 residues. CDR3 DNA sequence: TGTGCCAGCGGTGAGCGGGAGCGGGTCACAGATACGCAGTATTTT. It yields the protein CASGERERVTDTQYF.

This clonotype showed up many times. CDR3 sequence: CASSPMGDTQYF. In DNA form, the CDR3 reads TGTGCCAGCAGCCCCATGGGAGATACGCAGTATTTT. This chain joins TRBV7-2 and TRBJ2-3, with unresolved D. This CDR3 has 12 residues. Germline assignment: CDR1 SGHTA and CDR2 FQGNSA. The V end was cut by 5 bases, the J end by 5 bases, with 8 bases between.

The chain combines TRBV7-9 with TRBJ2-5; 7 nucleotides align to TRBD1. Germline loops: CDR1 SEHNR, CDR2 FQNEAQ (reference sequence). This CDR3 has 15 residues. The V gene end was trimmed by 4 bases and the J gene end by 0 bases; junction bases not matched to a gene: 5. The CDR3 sequence: CASSSIQGYQETQYF. The CDR3 DNA reads TGTGCCAGCAGCTCGATACAGGGGTACCAAGAGACCCAGTACTTC.

The gene calls are TRBV9 and TRBJ2-1, with 10 bases identical to TRBD2. The J segment lost 8 bases and the V segment lost 4 bases, leaving 12 bases of the junction unmatched. CDR1 is SGDLS, CDR2 YYNGEE, per germline. The CDR3 is 16 residues long. In DNA, the CDR3 is TGTGCCAGCAGCTCCGGACTAGCGGAGTTCTCTTATGAGCAGTTCTTC. Protein product: CASSSGLAEFSYEQFF.

Ten or more counts support this clonotype. V gene TRBV2 combines with J gene TRBJ2-5; no clear D gene. The CDR3 is 11 residues long. Germline V lookup: CDR1 SNHLY, CDR2 FYNNEI. The V gene lost 7 bases and the J gene lost 2 bases, with 5 bases spanning the gap. The CDR3 nucleotides read TGTGCCAGCAACTTACAAGAGACCCAGTACTTC. Translation gives CASNLQETQYF.

The chain employs TRBV7-2 and TRBJ2-1; no definite D call. The CDR3 covers 14 residues. V shed 5 bases and J shed 7 bases, with 15 bases lying between them. The germline V gene has CDR1 SGHTA and CDR2 FQGNSA. In DNA, the CDR3 is TGTGCCAGCAGCCTATACTCTCAAGCAAATGAGCAGTTCTTC. Its translation: CASSLYSQANEQFF.

This clonotype has ten or more counts. V is TRBV27 and J is TRBJ1-1, with D possibly TRBD1 on 6 matching bases. CDR1 is MNHEY, CDR2 SMNVEV, per germline (reference sequence). V was trimmed by 6 bases and J by 4 bases, leaving 15 bases between them. The CDR3 runs 14 residues. Written as DNA, the CDR3 is TGTGCCAGCAGCCCACAGGGCATATTCACTGAAGCTTTCTTT. Amino acids: CASSPQGIFTEAFF.

This clonotype was counted ten times or more. The rearrangement uses TRBV12-3 or TRBV12-4 and TRBJ2-1; 9 bases map to TRBD2. This CDR3 comprises 15 residues. The J segment lost 7 bases and the V segment lost 5 bases, leaving 9 bases of the junction unmatched. DNA of the CDR3: TGTGCCAGCAGTCCTTATAGCGGGAGCGGGAATGAGCAGTTCTTC. Protein product: CASSPYSGSGNEQFF.

This clonotype has a handful of counts. The DNA for the CDR3 is TGTGCCAGCAGTTACTCTGACACCCACGGGGAGCTGTTTTTT. This codes for CASSYSDTHGELFF. The rearrangement links TRBV6-5 to TRBJ2-2; D gene unclear. V lost 0 bases and J 7 bases, leaving 9 bases between the germline ends. CDR1 and CDR2 from the germline V gene are MNHEY and SVGAGI. The CDR3 runs to 14 residues.

The genes are TRBV3-1 and TRBJ2-6, with D uncertain. With 4 bases removed from V and 2 bases from J, the gap between germline ends came to 9 bases. Germline V gene lookup returns CDR1 LGHDT and CDR2 YNNKEL (reference sequence). The CDR3 has 15 residues. As DNA, the CDR3 is TGTGCCAGCAGCCTTGATCAGGCTGGGGCCAACGTCCTGACTTTC. It translates to CASSLDQAGANVLTF.

This clonotype has only a few counts. The V call is TRBV7-9, the J call TRBJ2-3; D is possibly TRBD1 (6 bases). Germline-derived CDR1 and CDR2 are SEHNR and FQNEAQ (reference sequence). The V and J ends lost 6 bases and 3 bases respectively, with 13 bases between them. The CDR3 consists of 14 residues. CDR3 bases: TGTGCCAGCAGGGAGGACAGACTTACAGATACGCAGTATTTT. Encoded protein: CASREDRLTDTQYF.